Detailed here is one T cell receptor (beta chain). Its cognate antigen has yet to be identified. One base away there is no much larger clone; base qualities are not given. The data originate from a study of technical replicates of blood from several donors (dated by TCRdb to 2015 to 2018). Library generation was performed with the immunoSEQ multiplex PCR assay. TCRdb's version of the immuneACCESS table is confined to in-frame rearrangements and falls short of the full clone set. An unresolved V gene accounts for under half of the shortfall where checked; the remainder is of unknown origin. Within this sample are roughly 80,000 clones, with about 88% of them counted one time only. 0.41% of the sample is held by the ten biggest clonotypes. Counted from cysteine to phenylalanine, this CDR3 has 12 amino acids. Just the 36-base CDR3 DNA is kept, in frame starting at base 1. The V end loses 6 bases and the J end loses 4 bases, and a stretch of 9 bases separates them. CDR1 and CDR2 (MNHNS, SASEGT) derive from the germline V gene.

The specimen was T cells isolated from PBMCs. Recombination joined TRBV6-1 with TRBJ2-5, with TRBD2 perhaps the D gene, on 6 matching bases. The sequence derives from a human donor in good health. The CDR3 loop reads CASRGLGETQYF. The nucleotide sequence is TGTGCCAGCAGGGGACTTGGAGAGACCCAGTACTTC.